These 20 T cell receptor beta chains came from one sample sequenced in a study of shared clonotypes between healthy human individuals. This table comes from immunoSEQ multiplex PCR, and its TCRdb copy is limited to in-frame clones, with some not included. The sample lists some 2.3 million clones, 80% to 95% occurring once. Sequencing was performed on naive CD4+ T cells from PBMCs. The subset: CD45RA+ positively selected. The source is a man between 18 and 29 years old in good health. Some clones in this sample may be carry-over from other donors' samples.

This rearrangement joins TRBV10-3 to TRBJ2-6; TRBD1 is a possible D gene (5 bases). V shed 0 bases and J shed 0 bases, with 21 bases lying between them. This CDR3 has 21 amino acids. Looked up from germline, CDR1 is ENHRY and CDR2 is SYGVKD. CDR3 in amino acids: CAISESTLLGDRDSGANVLTF. The CDR3 DNA reads as TGTGCCATCAGTGAGTCGACTCTATTAGGAGACAGAGACTCTGGGGCCAACGTCCTGACTTTC.

V usage is TRBV5-1 and J usage is TRBJ2-2, with 11 bases lining up with TRBD2. The CDR3 consists of 17 residues. Germline V gene sequence: CDR1 SGHRS, CDR2 YFSETQ. The ends lost 0 bases at V and 5 bases at J; junction bases unmatched: 6. In nucleotides, the CDR3 is TGCGCCAGCAGCTTGGGGCCCCGGACTAGCGGGACCGGGGAGCTGTTTTTT. It codes for CASSLGPRTSGTGELFF.

This clone was seen a single time. The chain links TRBV2 to TRBJ1-4; 8 bases are shared with TRBD1. Per the germline V gene, CDR1 is SNHLY and CDR2 is FYNNEI. J lost 4 bases, V lost 4 bases, and 8 bases had no gene match. This CDR3 region has 16 residues. CDR3 amino acids: CASSGGQGTINEKLFF. CDR3 sequence (DNA): TGTGCCAGCAGTGGCGGACAGGGAACTATTAATGAAAAACTGTTTTTT.

CDR3 residues: CASSPLPGQLRYNEQFF. For the CDR3, the DNA is TGTGCCAGCAGCCCGTTACCGGGACAGTTAAGATACAATGAGCAGTTCTTC. V and J are TRBV11-2 and TRBJ2-1; 7 bases line up with TRBD1. CDR1 is SGHAT and CDR2 is FQNNGV in the germline V gene. The CDR3 loop spans 17 amino acids. Losses at the gene ends were 5 bases for V and 4 bases for J; bases not matched to a gene: 14.

The chain links TRBV5-1 to TRBJ2-5; 9 bases fit TRBD1. The trim removed 3 bases at V and 5 bases at J, leaving 8 bases unmatched. Germline lookup yields CDR1 SGHRS and CDR2 YFSETQ. This CDR3 is 15 amino acids long. The CDR3 DNA sequence: TGCGCCAGCAGCTGGGGACAGGGCACCATGGAGACCCAGTACTTC. This translates into CASSWGQGTMETQYF.

The gene calls are TRBV18 and TRBJ1-4; D is uncertain. CDR3 length: 14 residues. Per the germline V gene, CDR1 is KGHSH and CDR2 is LQKENI. V lost 2 bases and J 1 base, leaving 5 bases between the germline ends. CDR3 amino acids: CASSPKGTNEKLFF. CDR3 nucleotides: TGTGCCAGCTCACCAAAGGGAACTAATGAAAAACTGTTTTTT.

V and J are TRBV7-2 and TRBJ1-2; maybe TRBD1 (6 bases). Deletions cut 6 bases from V and 4 bases from J, with 18 bases between. Germline V gene data show CDR1 as SGHTA and CDR2 as FQGNSA. The length of the CDR3 is 15 residues. The CDR3 nucleotides are TGTGCCAGCAGTACAAGGGGGTTTCAGGGCTATGGCTACACCTTC. Its translation is CASSTRGFQGYGYTF.

The CDR3 region is CASRTRGTLYEQYF. Written as DNA, the CDR3 is TGTGCCAGCAGAACGCGGGGCACCCTTTACGAGCAGTACTTC. This chain uses TRBV6-5 with TRBJ2-7; D is possibly TRBD2 (6 bases). Germline assignment: CDR1 MNHEY and CDR2 SVGAGI. The CDR3 has 14 residues. V gave up 6 bases and J gave up 4 bases, with 16 bases separating them.

This clone appeared a single time. This sequence joins TRBV2 and TRBJ2-3; no clear D. Germline values: CDR1 SNHLY, CDR2 FYNNEI. The germline V and J ends were trimmed by 6 bases and 2 bases, with 9 bases remaining between them. CDR3 length equals 13 residues. The CDR3 is CASRLDHTDTQYF. CDR3 nucleotide sequence: TGTGCCAGCAGGCTGGACCACACAGATACGCAGTATTTT.

The genes are TRBV6-4 and TRBJ2-7; D might be TRBD2 (6 bases). In germline, CDR1 is MRHNA, CDR2 SNTAGT. CDR3 size: 13 residues. The ends were cut back, 8 bases at V and 4 bases at J, with 15 bases in the middle. The CDR3 here is CASGDLSGYEQYF. The CDR3 DNA reads as TGTGCCAGCGGGGACTTGAGCGGGTACGAGCAGTACTTC.

This chain joins TRBV27 and TRBJ2-1, with 8 bases that match TRBD2. Germline values: CDR1 MNHEY, CDR2 SMNVEV (reference sequence). This CDR3 is 16 amino acids long. J gave up 2 bases and V 5 bases, and 8 bases lay outside the gene matches. The CDR3 here is CASSPLGRGAYNEQFF. The CDR3 nucleotides read TGTGCCAGCAGTCCCCTGGGGCGGGGGGCCTACAATGAGCAGTTCTTC.

This chain joins TRBV9 and TRBJ1-3; D gene uncertain. V was pared by 4 bases and J by 2 bases, with 16 bases between. This CDR3 is built from 16 residues. The germline gives CDR1 SGDLS, CDR2 YYNGEE. CDR3 sequence (DNA): TGTGCCAGCAGCCCCCAAGCTGCCGGGGCTGGAAACACCATATATTTT. Its protein product is CASSPQAAGAGNTIYF.

The chain recombines TRBV7-8 with TRBJ2-3, with D hard to call. Germline-derived CDR1 and CDR2 are SGHVS and FQNEAQ. This CDR3 is 11 amino acids long. V lost 11 bases, J lost 4 bases, and 10 bases lay in between. CDR3 loop: CAQVVADTQYF. The CDR3 region has the DNA TGTGCCCAGGTCGTGGCAGATACGCAGTATTTT.

Turning to this clone: One junction end does not reproduce the germline sequence, and a read error may be involved. This chain connects TRBV5-5 to TRBJ2-5, with unresolved D. This CDR3 spans 16 amino acids. Germline assignment: CDR1 SGHKS and CDR2 YYEKEE (reference sequence). The CDR3 DNA sequence: TGTGCCAGCAGCTTTCTGGGCGCGGAAGACCAAGGGACCCAGTACTTC. This sequence encodes CASSFLGAEDQGTQYF.

The rearrangement links TRBV5-6 to TRBJ1-1; D call uncertain. This CDR3 region has 14 residues. V gave up 4 bases and J gave up 10 bases, with 20 bases separating them. The germline V gene encodes CDR1 SGHDT and CDR2 YYEEEE. The CDR3 nucleotides read TGTGCCAGCAGCGGCATTGGGGTGTTTGATGGAGCTTTCTTT. Residues: CASSGIGVFDGAFF.

The chain employs TRBV19 and TRBJ2-5; 7 bases line up with TRBD2. CDR1 is LNHDA, CDR2 SQIVND, per germline (reference sequence). CDR3 length: 16 amino acids. J gave up 5 bases and V 3 bases, and 12 bases lay outside the gene matches. CDR3 sequence: CASSIGASGRGETQYF. CDR3 DNA sequence: TGTGCCAGTAGTATTGGGGCTAGCGGTCGGGGGGAGACCCAGTACTTC.

This clone was counted once. This chain links TRBV30 with TRBJ1-6; TRBD1 is a possible D gene (5 bases). V was clipped by 2 bases and J by 7 bases, with 9 bases between them. This CDR3 has 13 amino acids. Germline loops: CDR1 GTSNPN, CDR2 SVGIG (reference sequence). The CDR3 here is CAWSSQGNSPLHF. CDR3 nucleotide sequence: TGTGCCTGGAGTAGTCAGGGCAATTCACCCCTCCACTTT.

The chain carries TRBV5-4 and TRBJ2-7, with 7 nucleotides matching TRBD1. Unmatched junction bases numbered 7, after V lost 7 bases and J lost 0 bases. This CDR3 comprises 14 residues. CDR1 is SGHNT, CDR2 YYREEE, per germline (reference sequence). In DNA form, the CDR3 reads TGTGCCAGCTCCAGGGGACAGAGCTCCTACGAGCAGTACTTC. Amino acids: CASSRGQSSYEQYF.

Only one count was recorded for this clone. The chain's CDR3 is CASSRSGSLNTEAFF. In nucleotides, the CDR3 is TGTGCCAGCAGCCGGTCGGGGAGTTTGAACACTGAAGCTTTCTTT. V usage is TRBV7-2 and J usage is TRBJ1-1; D ambiguous. The germline V gene encodes CDR1 SGHTA and CDR2 FQGNSA. V lost 5 bases and J 0 bases, leaving 13 bases between the germline ends. This CDR3 comprises 15 residues.

This chain connects TRBV2 to TRBJ1-1, with D unclear. V lost 4 bases to trimming and J lost 2 bases, with 8 bases between them. Germline V gene data show CDR1 as SNHLY and CDR2 as FYNNEI. The CDR3 length is 13 residues. The CDR3 DNA is TGTGCCAGCAGTGTGGGAGTTAACACTGAAGCTTTCTTT. It encodes CASSVGVNTEAFF.